One and the same sample provided the 32 T cell receptor beta chains below, sequenced in a study of T cells in tuberculosis. The assay was immunoSEQ multiplex PCR, and TCRdb's table has in-frame clones only and misses some. The data show tens of thousands of clones, with 95% to 96% seen just once and 9% to 9.5% held by the top ten. The sequenced material came from PBMCs. The origin of the receptors is a donor aged 10-29 years with latent tuberculosis or without tuberculosis infection.

V is TRBV6-5 and J is TRBJ2-1; 9 nucleotides align to TRBD1. The CDR3 sequence is 16 residues long. Losses at the gene ends were 3 bases for V and 8 bases for J; bases not matched to a gene: 11. Germline loops: CDR1 MNHEY, CDR2 SVGAGI. The CDR3 DNA sequence: TGTGCCAGCAGTTATACCGGGACAGGGTCCTGGGATGAGCAGTTCTTC. It specifies CASSYTGTGSWDEQFF.

This clone came up once. The chain combines TRBV5-1 with TRBJ1-2, with D possibly TRBD1 on 5 matching bases. Germline lookup yields CDR1 SGHRS and CDR2 YFSETQ. The ends were cut back, 4 bases at V and 3 bases at J, with 13 bases in the middle. The CDR3 is made up of 14 amino acids. The CDR3 loop reads CASSIGGTDYGYTF. The DNA of the CDR3 is TGCGCCAGCAGCATTGGAGGGACCGACTATGGCTACACCTTC.

The DNA of the CDR3 is TGTGCCAGCAGCTCCTCCGGGGATACGCAGTATTTT. It codes for CASSSSGDTQYF. The V and J genes are TRBV7-9 and TRBJ2-3; D gene uncertain. The CDR3 has 12 residues. Trimming pared 4 bases from V and 6 bases from J, leaving 8 bases between. Germline CDR1 SEHNR, CDR2 FQNEAQ (reference sequence).

The rearrangement links TRBV30 to TRBJ1-4; TRBD1 matches 7 bases. Germline CDR1 reads GTSNPN; CDR2 reads SVGIG (reference sequence). CDR3 length equals 13 residues. The ends lost 1 base at V and 6 bases at J; junction bases unmatched: 2. CDR3 residues: CAWSGGGYEKLFF. CDR3 sequence (DNA): TGTGCCTGGAGTGGAGGGGGCTATGAAAAACTGTTTTTT.

The chain is built from TRBV12-1 and TRBJ2-5; the table names TRBD2, a call not compared with the DNA. TRBV12-1 is flagged as a pseudogene. The CDR3 runs to 14 residues. The CDR3 loop is CASSFFRGGETQYF. In nucleotides, the CDR3 is TGTGCCAGCAGCTTTTTTAGGGGGGGAGAGACCCAGTACTTC.

CDR3 sequence: CASSLIDSPLHF. Written as DNA, the CDR3 is TGTGCCAGCAGCTTAATAGATTCACCCCTCCACTTT. This chain uses TRBV7-9 with TRBJ1-6; D is unclear. Trimming shortened V by 2 bases and J by 8 bases, and 4 bases separated the two germline ends. The CDR3 contains 12 residues. CDR1 SEHNR and CDR2 FQNEAQ come from the germline V gene (reference sequence).

V is TRBV6-1 and J is TRBJ1-2, with D possibly being TRBD1 (5 bases). The CDR3 sequence is 13 residues long. Looked up from germline, CDR1 is MNHNS and CDR2 is SASEGT. The V and J ends lost 3 bases and 5 bases respectively, with 10 bases between them. CDR3 loop: CASSEAGTYGYTF. In DNA, the CDR3 is TGTGCCAGCAGTGAGGCAGGGACTTATGGCTACACCTTC.

The chain has TRBV2 and TRBJ1-2, with no clear D. From germline, CDR1 is SNHLY and CDR2 FYNNEI. CDR3 length: 13 residues. Trimming left V 4 bases short and J 2 bases short, with 8 bases between. The CDR3 loop reads CASSGTANYGYTF. The CDR3 nucleotides are TGTGCCAGCAGTGGCACAGCAAACTATGGCTACACCTTC.

The gene calls are TRBV23-1 and TRBJ2-5, with a weak D call TRBD2 (6 bases). TRBV23-1 is flagged as an ORF with uncertain function. Trimming shortened V by 8 bases and J by 4 bases, and 17 bases separated the two germline ends. The CDR3 loop spans 14 amino acids. The CDR3 here is CASSRRVNRETQYF. Here the CDR3 DNA reads TGCGCCAGCTCTCGGAGGGTAAACCGAGAGACCCAGTACTTC.

The chain carries TRBV6-1 and TRBJ2-5; unclear D gene. The germline V gene encodes CDR1 MNHNS and CDR2 SASEGT. Trimming cost V 3 bases and J 2 bases, with 7 bases left between them. The CDR3 spans 13 residues. CDR3 amino acids: CASSDVVQETQYF. Written as DNA, the CDR3 is TGTGCCAGCAGTGATGTAGTTCAAGAGACCCAGTACTTC.

J is TRBJ2-2 and V is TRBV2, with D maybe TRBD1 (6 bases). The germline V gene has CDR1 SNHLY and CDR2 FYNNEI. The V gene lost 7 bases and the J gene lost 1 base, with 10 bases spanning the gap. The CDR3 extends over 14 amino acids. Here the CDR3 reads CASTKTGNTGELFF. The CDR3 DNA follows: TGTGCCAGCACAAAGACAGGGAACACCGGGGAGCTGTTTTTT.

The chain is built from TRBV2 and TRBJ1-2, with 7 bases identical to TRBD1. Germline CDR1 SNHLY, CDR2 FYNNEI. The J segment lost 5 bases and the V segment lost 1 base, leaving 4 bases of the junction unmatched. CDR3 length: 14 amino acids. This chain's CDR3 is CASSEGWGQYGYTF. As DNA, the CDR3 is TGTGCCAGCAGTGAAGGGTGGGGACAGTATGGCTACACCTTC.

The gene calls are TRBV30 and TRBJ1-1; D unresolved. Per germline, CDR1 GTSNPN and CDR2 SVGIG (reference sequence). CDR3 size: 12 residues. V was pared by 0 bases and J by 5 bases, with 7 bases between. Written as DNA, the CDR3 is TGTGCCTGGAGTGTAATCCGGACTGAAGCTTTCTTT. This gives the protein CAWSVIRTEAFF.

V gene TRBV30 combines with J gene TRBJ1-4; 7 bases match TRBD1. V lost 0 bases, J lost 8 bases, and 6 bases stayed unmatched. Germline CDR1 is GTSNPN and CDR2 is SVGIG (reference sequence). The CDR3 length is 14 residues. The CDR3 loop is CAWSVRQGREKLFF. CDR3 coding DNA: TGTGCCTGGAGTGTACGACAGGGCCGGGAAAAACTGTTTTTT.

The chain combines TRBV6-4 with TRBJ1-2; D is perhaps TRBD1 (5 bases). Germline V gives CDR1 MRHNA, CDR2 SNTAGT. Trimming left V 3 bases short and J 8 bases short, with 19 bases between. The CDR3 contains 15 residues. The CDR3 here is CASSESSGRGGGYTF. CDR3 bases: TGTGCCAGCAGTGAATCGTCCGGGAGGGGAGGCGGCTACACCTTC.

The CDR3 region is CASSPLPNDRRYGYTF. CDR3 sequence (DNA): TGCGCCAGCAGCCCGCTCCCTAACGACAGGCGCTATGGCTACACCTTC. This rearrangement joins TRBV4-1 to TRBJ1-2, with D perhaps TRBD1 (6 bases). The V end was cut by 4 bases, the J end by 4 bases, with 19 bases between. Germline-derived CDR1 and CDR2 are MGHRA and YSYEKL. This CDR3 is 16 amino acids long.

CDR3 residues: CASSVVRGTEAFF. Here the CDR3 DNA reads TGTGCCAGCAGCGTAGTGAGGGGGACTGAAGCTTTCTTT. This chain connects TRBV9 to TRBJ1-1; D might be TRBD1 (6 bases). CDR1 and CDR2 from the germline V gene are SGDLS and YYNGEE. V lost 0 bases to trimming and J lost 5 bases, with 8 bases between them. CDR3 length: 13 amino acids. The full variable domain, in which reference TRBV9 and TRBJ1-1 provide the parts outside the CDR3, is DSGVTQTPKHLITATGQRVTLRCSPRSGDLSVYWYQQSLDQGLQFLIQYYNGEERAKGNILERFSAQQFPDLHSELNLSSLELGDSALYFCASSVVRGTEAFFGQGTRLTVV.

V is TRBV19 and J is TRBJ1-2; D is perhaps TRBD1 (6 bases). The CDR3 loop spans 14 amino acids. V lost 6 bases to trimming and J lost 6 bases, with 17 bases between them. Germline assignment: CDR1 LNHDA and CDR2 SQIVND (reference sequence). CDR3 loop: CASSFRGPGDGYTF. The CDR3 region has the DNA TGTGCCAGTAGCTTCAGGGGCCCTGGTGATGGCTACACCTTC.

The chain employs TRBV11-2 and TRBJ1-4, with D perhaps TRBD1 (5 bases). CDR1 is SGHAT, CDR2 FQNNGV, per germline. Trimming left V 3 bases short and J 4 bases short, with 12 bases between. The CDR3 runs 15 residues. In DNA form, the CDR3 reads TGTGCCAGCAGCTTCCAGGGAGGGATTAATGAAAAACTGTTTTTT. Its translation is CASSFQGGINEKLFF.

The V gene is TRBV7-7, the J gene TRBJ2-5; TRBD2 matches at 10 bases. Germline V gene sequence: CDR1 SSHAT, CDR2 FNYEAQ (reference sequence). The CDR3 totals 15 residues. V lost 4 bases, J lost 5 bases, and 7 bases stayed unmatched. The CDR3 sequence is CASSWSGGASETQYF. CDR3 nucleotide sequence: TGTGCCAGCAGCTGGAGCGGGGGGGCGTCGGAGACCCAGTACTTC.

This sequence joins TRBV18 and TRBJ1-2; 7 nucleotides align to TRBD1. V shed 3 bases, J shed 7 bases, and the junction held 14 bases outside the gene matches. The CDR3 runs 16 residues. Looked up from germline, CDR1 is KGHSH and CDR2 is LQKENI. CDR3 in DNA: TGTGCCAGCTCACCGCTTGCAGTGGGACAGAGTTCTGGCTACACCTTC. Its translation is CASSPLAVGQSSGYTF.

The chain joins TRBV11-1 to TRBJ2-7; possible D gene TRBD1, 5 bases. This CDR3 has 11 amino acids. From germline, CDR1 is SGHAT and CDR2 FQDESV (reference sequence). V was cut by 4 bases and J by 4 bases, with 5 bases left in between. Here the CDR3 DNA reads TGTGCCAGCAGCTCAGGGTACGAGCAGTACTTC. Translating it yields CASSSGYEQYF.

The rearrangement links TRBV2 to TRBJ2-1, with D possibly being TRBD2 (6 bases). Per germline, CDR1 SNHLY and CDR2 FYNNEI. The CDR3 sequence is 15 residues long. V lost 2 bases and J lost 3, with 11 bases in between. The CDR3 DNA is TGTGCCAGCAGTGAACCGGGGGACCTCTACAATGAGCAGTTCTTC. Residues: CASSEPGDLYNEQFF.

This clone was counted a few times. V gene TRBV5-4 combines with J gene TRBJ2-7; TRBD1 aligns across 7 bases. The CDR3 loop spans 14 amino acids. The germline CDR1 and CDR2 sequences are SGHNT and YYREEE (reference sequence). Unmatched junction bases numbered 7, after V lost 5 bases and J lost 2 bases. CDR3 bases: TGTGCCAGCAGGGTATCCGGGACAGCCTACGAGCAGTACTTC. This encodes CASRVSGTAYEQYF.

The chain carries TRBV10-3 and TRBJ1-5; 7 bases agree with TRBD1. Per germline, CDR1 ENHRY and CDR2 SYGVKD. The length of the CDR3 is 17 residues. Germline trimming cut 3 bases from V and 4 bases from J; bases unmatched to any gene: 12. As DNA, the CDR3 is TGTGCCATCAGTGATCGGCGTTTAGGGACAGTGAATCAGCCCCAGCATTTT. Residues: CAISDRRLGTVNQPQHF.

The chain couples TRBV9 to TRBJ1-5; TRBD1 might be the D (6 bases). Germline values: CDR1 SGDLS, CDR2 YYNGEE. The CDR3 spans 15 residues. V was clipped by 2 bases and J by 6 bases, with 15 bases between them. The CDR3 is CASSVAGAPGQPQHF. In DNA form, the CDR3 reads TGTGCCAGCAGCGTCGCAGGGGCCCCGGGTCAGCCCCAGCATTTT.

V gene TRBV19 combines with J gene TRBJ1-1; D is uncertain. Per germline, CDR1 LNHDA and CDR2 SQIVND (reference sequence). Trimming removed 3 bases from V and 4 bases from J, with 9 bases in between. This CDR3 has 13 amino acids. The CDR3 loop is CASSIGVPTEAFF. CDR3 nucleotide sequence: TGTGCCAGTAGTATCGGGGTCCCCACTGAAGCTTTCTTT. Variable domain in full (rest from reference TRBV19 and TRBJ1-1): DGGITQSPKYLFRKEGQNVTLSCEQNLNHDAMYWYRQDPGQGLRLIYYSQIVNDFQKGDIAEGYSVSREKKESFPLTVTSAQKNPTAFYLCASSIGVPTEAFFGQGTRLTVV.

The gene calls are TRBV30 and TRBJ2-1; the D gene is possibly TRBD1 (5 bases). V lost 0 bases and J lost 3, with 9 bases in between. This CDR3 has 14 amino acids. The germline V gene has CDR1 GTSNPN and CDR2 SVGIG (reference sequence). The CDR3 region has the DNA TGTGCCTGGAGTGTTGGACACAGCTACAATGAGCAGTTCTTC. It translates to CAWSVGHSYNEQFF.

The V and J genes are TRBV6-6 and TRBJ1-3; D uncertain. Trimming pared 2 bases from V and 2 bases from J, leaving 10 bases between. Per the germline V gene, CDR1 is MNHNY and CDR2 is SVGAGI (reference sequence). This CDR3 has 15 amino acids. The CDR3 loop reads CASSYTGETGNTIYF. DNA of the CDR3: TGTGCCAGCAGTTACACCGGGGAAACTGGAAACACCATATATTTT.

The V gene is TRBV10-2, the J gene TRBJ1-1; weak D call: TRBD1 (6 bases). V was pared by 6 bases and J by 0 bases, with 11 bases between. Germline V gives CDR1 WSHSY, CDR2 SAAADI. CDR3 length: 14 amino acids. In DNA, the CDR3 is TGCGCCAGCAGCCGGACAGTCATGAACACTGAAGCTTTCTTT. Translating it yields CASSRTVMNTEAFF.

The chain links TRBV6-1 to TRBJ1-2; 9 bases align to TRBD1. The CDR3 covers 15 residues. V lost 1 base, J lost 4 bases, and 4 bases stayed unmatched. CDR1 is MNHNS, CDR2 SASEGT, per germline. CDR3 loop: CASSEETGGPYGYTF. Here the CDR3 DNA reads TGTGCCAGCAGTGAAGAGACAGGGGGACCCTATGGCTACACCTTC.

The rearrangement uses TRBV18 and TRBJ1-5; 12 bases are shared with TRBD1. From germline, CDR1 is KGHSH and CDR2 LQKENI. The length of the CDR3 is 23 residues. V lost 6 bases, J lost 5 bases, and 29 bases stayed unmatched. For the CDR3, the DNA is TGTGCCAGCTCGAATCTTCCATCCGCCATTCCGGGACAGGGGGCCCAAAGACATCAGCCCCAGCATTTT. Translated, it gives CASSNLPSAIPGQGAQRHQPQHF.